This TCR beta chain was obtained from a study of blood T cell repertoires in COVID-19. The germline V gene encodes CDR1 SGHDN and CDR2 FVKESK. The CDR3 length is 18 residues. Trimming stripped 0 bases from V and 0 bases from J, with 18 bases between. The repertoire was sequenced with immunoSEQ multiplex PCR; TCRdb's copy has only in-frame clones and lacks some. The table shows tens of thousands of clones, with about four fifths occurring only once. The clonotype comes from a human donor in a cohort sampled during active or convalescent COVID-19. This chain links TRBV14 with TRBJ2-7, with D hard to call. The sequencing input was peripheral blood. In DNA, the CDR3 is TGTGCCAGCAGCCAAGAATCGCTAGGATACCTCGGCTCCTACGAGCAGTACTTC. Protein: CASSQESLGYLGSYEQYF.